What follows describes a single TCR beta chain. Its antigen is not identified. Treatment was busulfan-fludarabine conditioning, a marrow graft, and cyclophosphamide on days +3 and +4. From germline, CDR1 is SQVTM and CDR2 ANQGSEA. V was pared by 6 bases and J by 8 bases, with 7 bases of the junction left unmatched. The CDR3 consists of 12 residues. The table came from immunoSEQ multiplex PCR; TCRdb's copy has only in-frame clones and leaves some out. The top ten hold roughly a quarter of the sample, which has 10,000 to 12,000 clones, about 89% seen once. The data were taken from a study of T cells after posttransplantation cyclophosphamide. The study, taken as a whole, reports: TRB clonality was highly associated with recipient CMV seropositivity and reactivation. TRB overlap between skin or GI tissue T cells and blood was limited. Donor-recipient repertoire similarity was low at 1-2 months, rising over year one.

The clonotype comes from a male patient in his 30s who received an allogeneic stem cell transplant from a related donor, was CMV-positive, and had acute GVHD only. Some T cells may have come from the graft donor. This chain joins TRBV29-1 and TRBJ1-2; 9 bases map to TRBD1. Material: CD4+ T cells sorted from PBMCs, obtained after allogeneic stem cell transplant with posttransplant cyclophosphamide. This CDR3 reads CSVGQGRMGYTF. The CDR3 coding sequence is TGCAGCGTCGGACAGGGGAGGATGGGCTACACCTTC. The whole variable domain, filled in from reference TRBV29-1 and TRBJ1-2, reads SAVISQKPSRDICQRGTSLTIQCQVDSQVTMMFWYRQQPGQSLTLIATANQGSEATYESGFVIDKFPISRPNLTFSTLTVSNMSPEDSSIYLCSVGQGRMGYTFGSGTRLTVV.